This TCR beta chain appears in the sequencing data of a study of tumor-infiltrating lymphocytes in oesophageal squamous cell carcinoma. One entry per CDR3 protein, called by TCRdb with MiXCR from the PCR reads. The table includes about 11,000 distinct CDR3 sequences, around half detected once. The V segment lost 0 bases and the J segment 1 base; nucleotides outside the gene matches: 8. This CDR3 region has 17 residues. CDR1 and CDR2 (germline): SGHVS, FNYEAQ. The sequenced material came from esophageal tumor tissue. This receptor was obtained from a male donor with esophageal squamous cell carcinoma. The rearrangement joins TRBV7-6 to TRBJ1-1; 7 bases fit TRBD1. As DNA, the CDR3 is TGTGCCAGCAGCTTAGCTTCATGGTCAGGGGGGAACACTGAAGCTTTCTTT. Protein sequence: CASSLASWSGGNTEAFF.